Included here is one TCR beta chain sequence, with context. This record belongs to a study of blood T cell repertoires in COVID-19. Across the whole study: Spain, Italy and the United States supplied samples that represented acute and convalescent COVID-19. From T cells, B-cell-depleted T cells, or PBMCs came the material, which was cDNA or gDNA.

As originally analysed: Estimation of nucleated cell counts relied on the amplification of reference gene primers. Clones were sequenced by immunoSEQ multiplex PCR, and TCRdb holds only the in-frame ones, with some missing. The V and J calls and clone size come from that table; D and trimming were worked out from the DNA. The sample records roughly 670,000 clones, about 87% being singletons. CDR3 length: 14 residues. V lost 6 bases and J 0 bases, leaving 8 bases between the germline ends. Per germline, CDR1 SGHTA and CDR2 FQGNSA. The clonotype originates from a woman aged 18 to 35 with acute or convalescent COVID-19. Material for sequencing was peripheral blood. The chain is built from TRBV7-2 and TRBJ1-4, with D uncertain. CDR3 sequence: CASRATPTNEKLFF. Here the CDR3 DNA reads TGTGCCAGCAGAGCGACTCCAACTAATGAAAAACTGTTTTTT.